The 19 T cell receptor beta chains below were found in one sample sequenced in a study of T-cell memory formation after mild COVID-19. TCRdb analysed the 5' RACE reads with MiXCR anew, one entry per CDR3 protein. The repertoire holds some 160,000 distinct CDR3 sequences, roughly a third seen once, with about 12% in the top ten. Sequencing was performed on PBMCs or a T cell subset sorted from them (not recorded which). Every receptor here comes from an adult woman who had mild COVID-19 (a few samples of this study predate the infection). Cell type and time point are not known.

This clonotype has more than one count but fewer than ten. The CDR3 loop reads CSAPTMGDSLFTEQYF. CDR3 nucleotide sequence: TGCAGTGCTCCGACTATGGGAGACAGTCTCTTCACCGAGCAGTACTTC. The gene calls are TRBV20-1 and TRBJ2-7; D might be TRBD1 or TRBD2, each matching 5 bases. Trimming removed 5 bases from V and 6 bases from J, with 26 bases in between. Germline values: CDR1 DFQATT, CDR2 SNEGSKA (reference sequence). The CDR3 length is 16 residues.

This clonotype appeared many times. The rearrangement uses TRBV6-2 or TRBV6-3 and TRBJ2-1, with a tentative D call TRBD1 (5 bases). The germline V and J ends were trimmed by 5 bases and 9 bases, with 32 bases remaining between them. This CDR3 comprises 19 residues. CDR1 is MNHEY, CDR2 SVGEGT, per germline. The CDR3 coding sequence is TGTGCCAGCAGTCGGCCCGCCGTCGACAGCACCAGGGTAACAATTGAGCAGTTCTTC. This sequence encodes CASSRPAVDSTRVTIEQFF.

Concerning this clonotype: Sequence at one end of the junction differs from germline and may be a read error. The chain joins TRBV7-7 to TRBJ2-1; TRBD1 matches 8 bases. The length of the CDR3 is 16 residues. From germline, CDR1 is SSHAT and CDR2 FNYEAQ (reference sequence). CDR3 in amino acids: CASSSGQGNFYNEQFF. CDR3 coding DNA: TGTGCTAGCAGCTCCGGACAGGGCAACTTCTACAATGAGCAGTTCTTC.

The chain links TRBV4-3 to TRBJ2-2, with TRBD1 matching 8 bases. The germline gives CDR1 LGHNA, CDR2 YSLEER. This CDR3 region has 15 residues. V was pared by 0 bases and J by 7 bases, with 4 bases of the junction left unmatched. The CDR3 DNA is TGCGCCAGCAGCCAAGATTTTACAGGGGGCGGGGAGCTGTTTTTT. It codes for CASSQDFTGGGELFF.

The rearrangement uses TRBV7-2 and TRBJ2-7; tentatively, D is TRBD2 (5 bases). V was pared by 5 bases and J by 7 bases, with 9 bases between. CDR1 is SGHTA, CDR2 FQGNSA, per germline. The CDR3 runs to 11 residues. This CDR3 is CASSPGWEQYF. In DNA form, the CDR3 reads TGTGCCAGCAGCCCGGGGTGGGAGCAGTACTTC.

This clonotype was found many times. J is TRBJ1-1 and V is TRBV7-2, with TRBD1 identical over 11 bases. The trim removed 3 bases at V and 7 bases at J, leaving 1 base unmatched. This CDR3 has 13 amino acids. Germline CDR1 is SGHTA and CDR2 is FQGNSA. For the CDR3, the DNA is TGTGCCAGCAGCTTCGGGACAGGGGGTGAAGCTTTCTTT. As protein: CASSFGTGGEAFF.

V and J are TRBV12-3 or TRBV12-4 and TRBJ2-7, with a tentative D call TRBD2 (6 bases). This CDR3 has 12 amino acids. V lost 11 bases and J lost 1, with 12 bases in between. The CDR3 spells CASAAGSYEQYF. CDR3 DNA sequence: TGTGCCTCCGCAGCGGGTTCCTACGAGCAGTACTTC.

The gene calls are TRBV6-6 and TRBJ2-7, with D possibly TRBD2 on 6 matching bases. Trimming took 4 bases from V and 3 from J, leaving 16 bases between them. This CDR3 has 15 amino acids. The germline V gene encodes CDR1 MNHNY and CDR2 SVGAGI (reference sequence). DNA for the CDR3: TGTGCCAGCAGTTTACCGGGTGGGAGGTACTACGAGCAGTACTTC. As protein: CASSLPGGRYYEQYF.

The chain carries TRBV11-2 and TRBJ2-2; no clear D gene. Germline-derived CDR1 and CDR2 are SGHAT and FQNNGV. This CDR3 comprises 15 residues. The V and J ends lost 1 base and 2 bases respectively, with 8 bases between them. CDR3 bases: TGTGCCAGCAGCTTAGGAGTAGATAACACCGGGGAGCTGTTTTTT. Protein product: CASSLGVDNTGELFF.

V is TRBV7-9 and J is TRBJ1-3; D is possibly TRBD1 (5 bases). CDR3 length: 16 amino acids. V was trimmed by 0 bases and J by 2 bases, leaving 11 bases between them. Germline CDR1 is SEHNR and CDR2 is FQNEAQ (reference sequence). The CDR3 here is CASSLATAGTGNTIYF. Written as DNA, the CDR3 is TGTGCCAGCAGCTTAGCAACGGCAGGGACTGGAAACACCATATATTTT.

The CDR3: CASSSYRDLETQYF. In DNA, the CDR3 is TGTGCCAGCAGCTCCTACAGGGATCTAGAGACCCAGTACTTC. The chain is built from TRBV7-6 and TRBJ2-5; tentative D call: TRBD1 (6 bases). Germline V CDR1 and CDR2: SGHVS, FNYEAQ. V was pared by 4 bases and J by 4 bases, with 13 bases between. The CDR3 covers 14 residues. Using reference TRBV7-6 and TRBJ2-5 for the parts outside the CDR3, the full variable domain is GAGVSQSPRYKVTKRGQDVALRCDPISGHVSLYWYRQALGQGPEFLTYFNYEAQQDKSGLPNDRFSAERPEGSISTLTIQRTEQRDSAMYRCASSSYRDLETQYFGPGTRLLVL.

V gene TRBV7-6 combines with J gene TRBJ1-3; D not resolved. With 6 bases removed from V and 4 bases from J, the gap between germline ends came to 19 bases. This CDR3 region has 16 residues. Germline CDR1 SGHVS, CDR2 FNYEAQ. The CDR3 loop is CASSQYNSGLGNTIYF. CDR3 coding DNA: TGTGCCAGCAGTCAATACAACTCTGGCCTAGGAAACACCATATATTTT.

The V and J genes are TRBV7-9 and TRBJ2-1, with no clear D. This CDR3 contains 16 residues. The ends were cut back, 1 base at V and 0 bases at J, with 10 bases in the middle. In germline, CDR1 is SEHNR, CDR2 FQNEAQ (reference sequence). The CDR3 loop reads CASSLVGLSSYNEQFF. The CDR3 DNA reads TGTGCCAGCAGCTTAGTGGGCTTAAGCTCCTACAATGAGCAGTTCTTC.

The CDR3 loop reads CASSQVGGAGYEQYF. The CDR3 nucleotides read TGTGCCAGCAGCCAAGTCGGGGGGGCCGGGTACGAGCAGTACTTC. The rearrangement uses TRBV3-1 and TRBJ2-7; 8 bases map to TRBD2. This CDR3 spans 15 amino acids. Germline-derived CDR1 and CDR2 are LGHDT and YNNKEL (reference sequence). With 1 base clipped from V and 4 bases from J, the junction kept 6 bases outside the gene matches.

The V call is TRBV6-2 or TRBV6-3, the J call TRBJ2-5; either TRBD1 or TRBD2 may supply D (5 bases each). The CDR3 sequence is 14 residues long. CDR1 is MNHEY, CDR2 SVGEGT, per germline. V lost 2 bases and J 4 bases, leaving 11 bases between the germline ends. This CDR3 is CASSYGGARETQYF. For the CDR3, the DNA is TGTGCCAGCAGTTACGGGGGAGCGCGAGAGACCCAGTACTTC.

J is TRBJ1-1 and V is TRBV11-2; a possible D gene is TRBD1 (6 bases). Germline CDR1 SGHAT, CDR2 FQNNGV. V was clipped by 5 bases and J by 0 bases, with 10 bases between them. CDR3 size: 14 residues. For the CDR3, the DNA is TGTGCCAGCAGCCCCGACAGGATGAACACTGAAGCTTTCTTT. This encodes CASSPDRMNTEAFF.

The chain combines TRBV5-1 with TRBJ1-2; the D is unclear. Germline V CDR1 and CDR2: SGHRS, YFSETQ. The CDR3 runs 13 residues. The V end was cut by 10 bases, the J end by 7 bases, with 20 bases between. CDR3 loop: CASRPPQRGGYTF. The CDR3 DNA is TGCGCCTCCAGACCCCCCCAAAGAGGTGGCTACACCTTC.

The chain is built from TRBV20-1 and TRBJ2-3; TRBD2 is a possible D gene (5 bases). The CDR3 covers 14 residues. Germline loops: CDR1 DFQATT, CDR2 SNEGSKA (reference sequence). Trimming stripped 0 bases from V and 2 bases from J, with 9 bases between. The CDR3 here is CSARDRGPTDTQYF. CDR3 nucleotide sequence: TGCAGTGCTAGAGATAGAGGGCCCACAGATACGCAGTATTTT.

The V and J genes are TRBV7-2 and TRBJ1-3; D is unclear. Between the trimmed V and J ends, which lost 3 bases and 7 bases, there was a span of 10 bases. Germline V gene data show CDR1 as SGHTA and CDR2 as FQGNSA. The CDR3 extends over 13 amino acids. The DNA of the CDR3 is TGTGCCAGCAGCTTGTCTTATGGGAACACCATATATTTT. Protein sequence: CASSLSYGNTIYF.